Presented here are 2 T cell receptor beta chains from one specimen sequenced in a study of T cell clonality in common variable immunodeficiency. Whole-study results and caveats: In common variable immunodeficiency, TCR beta chains reportedly carried fewer deletions and N-nucleotide insertions.

Assay used: immunoSEQ multiplex PCR; TCRdb lists only in-frame clones, some missing. The sample is made up of over 30,000 clones, none counted only once. These receptors' targets are unknown. The specimen sequenced was peripheral blood mononuclear cells. All receptors derive from a human donor with common variable immunodeficiency.

This clone was observed a handful of times. The CDR3 end falls 3 residues outside the read, so it is completed with the germline J gene. This chain links TRBV7-3 with TRBJ2-5; 10 nucleotides line up with TRBD1. Germline CDR1 SGHTA, CDR2 FQGTGA. The CDR3 has 16 amino acids. With V trimmed by 1 base and J by 5 bases, 7 bases remained unmatched. CDR3 loop: CASSLKRDRGAETQYF. The DNA read from the CDR3 is TGTGCCAGCAGCTTAAAAAGGGACAGGGGCGCGGAGACC.

This clone counts as medium-sized. The CDR3 end is not reached by the read, which stops 3 residues before it; the germline J gene fills it in. This chain uses TRBV20-1 with TRBJ1-4, with TRBD1 matching over 7 bases. The J segment lost 6 bases and the V segment lost 0 bases, leaving 4 bases of the junction unmatched. Germline V gives CDR1 DFQATT, CDR2 SNEGSKA (reference sequence). The CDR3 spans 14 residues. The sequenced part of the CDR3 DNA is TGCAGTGCTAGAGAAGGGGGCGCCTATGAAAAA. Residues: CSAREGGAYEK. The entire CDR3 reads CSAREGGAYEKLFF.